One and the same sample provided the 32 T cell receptor beta chains below, sequenced in a study of PD-L1 blockade in urothelial cancer. Generated by immunoSEQ multiplex PCR, the TCRdb table keeps only in-frame clones and is missing some. The table records around 120,000 clones, 70% to 90% of them present only once. The sample was PBMCs, taken around atezolizumab (anti-PD-L1) treatment. All receptors come from a man aged 50 to 59 with urothelial cancer.

The gene calls are TRBV7-8 and TRBJ1-2, with 7 positions matching TRBD1. CDR3 length equals 15 residues. Looked up from germline, CDR1 is SGHVS and CDR2 is FQNEAQ. Trimming cost V 2 bases and J 2 bases; bases outside gene matches: 5. The CDR3 loop is CASSLRRGSNYGYTF. The CDR3 DNA reads TGTGCCAGCAGCTTACGCAGGGGGTCCAACTATGGCTACACCTTC.

This chain links TRBV6-1 with TRBJ1-1; D is possibly TRBD1 (6 bases). The CDR3 totals 13 residues. Germline CDR1 MNHNS, CDR2 SASEGT. Trimming removed 6 bases at V and 10 bases at J, with 18 bases between. Written as DNA, the CDR3 is TGTGCCAGCAGGGGGGCGGGGGCGTTCGGAGCTTTCTTT. This sequence encodes CASRGAGAFGAFF.

This chain connects TRBV7-3 to TRBJ2-2; 9 bases align to TRBD2. This CDR3 comprises 17 residues. J was trimmed by 6 bases and V by 2 bases; bases with no gene match: 10. Germline CDR1 and CDR2: SGHTA and FQGTGA. The CDR3 region has the DNA TGTGCCAGCAGCTTATCCCCTGGCGGGAGGGCCTCCGGGGAGCTGTTTTTT. Encoded protein: CASSLSPGGRASGELFF.

This sequence joins TRBV5-1 and TRBJ2-3; 9 bases align to TRBD1. In germline, CDR1 is SGHRS, CDR2 YFSETQ. V lost 4 bases to trimming and J lost 3 bases; unmatched junction nucleotides: 3. This CDR3 is 14 amino acids long. The CDR3 sequence is CASSRDRVTDTQYF. In nucleotides, the CDR3 is TGCGCCAGCAGCAGGGACAGGGTGACAGATACGCAGTATTTT.

The chain carries TRBV7-8 and TRBJ1-5, with TRBD1 matching over 8 bases. The V gene end was trimmed by 1 base and the J gene end by 5 bases; junction bases not matched to a gene: 1. The CDR3 runs to 14 residues. Germline V gives CDR1 SGHVS, CDR2 FQNEAQ. CDR3 protein: CASSLGRGHQPQHF. DNA for the CDR3: TGTGCCAGCAGCTTAGGCAGGGGGCATCAGCCCCAGCATTTT.

The chain links TRBV7-3 to TRBJ1-1; 8 positions match TRBD1. Per germline, CDR1 SGHTA and CDR2 FQGTGA. J was trimmed by 7 bases and V by 0 bases; bases with no gene match: 4. This CDR3 region has 14 residues. CDR3 amino acids: CASSLTAGGGEAFF. CDR3 nucleotides: TGTGCCAGCAGCTTAACGGCAGGGGGCGGTGAAGCTTTCTTT. The full variable domain, completed using reference TRBV7-3 and TRBJ1-1, is GAGVSQTPSNKVTEKGKYVELRCDPISGHTALYWYRQSLGQGPEFLIYFQGTGAADDSGLPNDRFFAVRPEGSVSTLKIQRTERGDSAVYLCASSLTAGGGEAFFGQGTRLTVV.

The rearrangement joins TRBV7-9 to TRBJ2-5; tentative D call: TRBD1 (5 bases). Trimming stripped 2 bases from V and 2 bases from J, with 12 bases between. Germline CDR1 SEHNR, CDR2 FQNEAQ (reference sequence). The CDR3 length is 15 residues. Here the CDR3 reads CASSLFRERQETQYF. DNA for the CDR3: TGTGCCAGCAGCTTATTCAGGGAACGGCAAGAGACCCAGTACTTC.

V is TRBV6-5 and J is TRBJ1-6, with TRBD1 identical over 9 bases. J lost 3 bases, V lost 6 bases, and 3 bases had no gene match. The CDR3 contains 15 residues. Germline V lookup: CDR1 MNHEY, CDR2 SVGAGI. CDR3 loop: CASRPTGGYNSPLHF. The CDR3 coding sequence is TGTGCCAGCAGACCGACAGGGGGCTATAATTCACCCCTCCACTTT.

The chain has TRBV18 and TRBJ2-7; 9 bases agree with TRBD1. The trim removed 3 bases at V and 4 bases at J, leaving 7 bases unmatched. Germline V CDR1 and CDR2: KGHSH, LQKENI. This CDR3 contains 15 residues. In DNA form, the CDR3 reads TGTGCCAGCTCACCGGCCGGGACAGGGACATACGAGCAGTACTTC. This codes for CASSPAGTGTYEQYF.

CDR3 sequence (DNA): TGTGCCAGCTCACCGGGGACAGGGGGCGGGTACGAGCAGTACTTC. Protein product: CASSPGTGGGYEQYF. The chain has TRBV18 and TRBJ2-7; 12 bases agree with TRBD1. The V segment lost 3 bases and the J segment 4 bases; nucleotides outside the gene matches: 4. The CDR3 is made up of 15 amino acids. Germline V gene data show CDR1 as KGHSH and CDR2 as LQKENI.

This clone appeared once. The V call is TRBV28, the J call TRBJ2-1; 10 bases match TRBD2. The CDR3 extends over 19 amino acids. V was clipped by 4 bases and J by 5 bases; unmatched bases: 17. Germline-derived CDR1 and CDR2 are MDHEN and SYDVKM. The DNA for the CDR3 is TGTGCCAGCAGTTCAACCTCGCCCGGGGGACTAGCGAAAAACAATGAGCAGTTCTTC. Translating gives CASSSTSPGGLAKNNEQFF.

This clone was recorded once. The genes are TRBV5-4 and TRBJ2-3, with TRBD2 matching over 12 bases. This CDR3 has 15 amino acids. V lost 4 bases to trimming and J lost 3 bases; unmatched junction nucleotides: 3. From germline, CDR1 is SGHNT and CDR2 YYREEE (reference sequence). CDR3: CASSPGLAGTDTQYF. The CDR3 nucleotides are TGTGCCAGCAGCCCGGGACTAGCGGGTACAGATACGCAGTATTTT.

The chain couples TRBV5-4 to TRBJ2-7; 9 bases align to TRBD1. V gave up 3 bases and J gave up 5 bases; unmatched junction bases: 6. The germline V gene has CDR1 SGHNT and CDR2 YYREEE (reference sequence). The CDR3 covers 14 residues. The CDR3 sequence: CASSSGQGIHEQYF. DNA of the CDR3: TGTGCCAGCAGCTCCGGACAGGGGATTCACGAGCAGTACTTC.

This chain links TRBV2 with TRBJ2-5, with 7 bases fitting TRBD2. Per the germline V gene, CDR1 is SNHLY and CDR2 is FYNNEI. The CDR3 has 14 residues. V shed 7 bases and J 3 bases; nucleotides not matched to a gene: 8. The CDR3 DNA follows: TGTGCCAGCAAGGTTGGGCTAGCGGAAGAGACCCAGTACTTC. Amino acid sequence: CASKVGLAEETQYF.

This sequence joins TRBV27 and TRBJ1-2; no clear D. Germline CDR1 reads MNHEY; CDR2 reads SMNVEV (reference sequence). CDR3 length: 15 amino acids. Trimming shortened V by 3 bases and J by 7 bases, and 18 bases separated the two germline ends. CDR3 protein: CASSFRSKTGFGYTF. CDR3 nucleotides: TGTGCCAGCAGTTTTAGATCAAAAACGGGGTTTGGCTACACCTTC.

The V and J genes are TRBV2 and TRBJ2-7; TRBD2 matches at 9 bases. Germline loops: CDR1 SNHLY, CDR2 FYNNEI. With 4 bases clipped from V and 3 bases from J, the junction kept 7 bases outside the gene matches. This CDR3 is 15 amino acids long. This CDR3 reads CASSGSSGTLYEQYF. For the CDR3, the DNA is TGTGCCAGCAGTGGGTCTAGCGGGACCCTCTACGAGCAGTACTTC.

The V and J genes are TRBV19 and TRBJ2-5; 13 bases line up with TRBD2. In germline, CDR1 is LNHDA, CDR2 SQIVND (reference sequence). The CDR3 is 15 amino acids. V lost 6 bases to trimming and J lost 5 bases; unmatched junction nucleotides: 6. The CDR3 loop reads CASRRLAGGSETQYF. CDR3 nucleotides: TGTGCCAGTAGGCGACTAGCGGGAGGTTCGGAGACCCAGTACTTC.

This clone was seen a single time. The chain recombines TRBV5-1 with TRBJ1-4; TRBD1 agrees at 7 bases. V shed 1 base and J 0 bases; nucleotides not matched to a gene: 0. Per the germline V gene, CDR1 is SGHRS and CDR2 is YFSETQ. The CDR3 has 15 residues. The DNA of the CDR3 is TGCGCCAGCAGCTTGCAGGGGGCAACTAATGAAAAACTGTTTTTT. Its protein product is CASSLQGATNEKLFF.

This chain links TRBV7-2 with TRBJ2-3; 9 bases agree with TRBD1. V shed 5 bases and J 6 bases; nucleotides not matched to a gene: 9. Germline loops: CDR1 SGHTA, CDR2 FQGNSA. The CDR3 has 15 amino acids. CDR3 sequence (DNA): TGTGCCAGCAGCCGGACAGGGGCGAACTCCGATACGCAGTATTTT. Amino acid sequence: CASSRTGANSDTQYF.

This clone turned up a few times. The V and J genes are TRBV18 and TRBJ1-4; a possible D gene is TRBD1 (6 bases). From germline, CDR1 is KGHSH and CDR2 LQKENI. CDR3 length: 14 residues. V lost 5 bases and J lost 4, with 11 bases in between. The CDR3 bases are TGTGCCAGCTCATCGACAGGTTTTAATGAAAAACTGTTTTTT. Amino acids: CASSSTGFNEKLFF.

The chain employs TRBV15 and TRBJ2-1; D gene unclear. The CDR3 has 16 residues. The V gene lost 0 bases and the J gene lost 4 bases, with 13 bases spanning the gap. Germline V gene lookup returns CDR1 LNHNV and CDR2 YYDKDF (reference sequence). DNA for the CDR3: TGTGCCACCAGCAGAGATCGAAGCGAACCTTACAATGAGCAGTTCTTC. Translating it yields CATSRDRSEPYNEQFF. Full variable domain (missing parts from reference TRBV15 and TRBJ2-1): DAMVIQNPRYQVTQFGKPVTLSCSQTLNHNVMYWYQQKSSQAPKLLFHYYDKDFNNEADTPDNFQSRRPNTSFCFLDIRSPGLGDTAMYLCATSRDRSEPYNEQFFGPGTRLTVL.

The chain links TRBV9 to TRBJ2-2; TRBD2 matches at 12 bases. The trim removed 4 bases at V and 5 bases at J, leaving 6 bases unmatched. This CDR3 spans 16 amino acids. Germline CDR1 SGDLS, CDR2 YYNGEE. For the CDR3, the DNA is TGTGCCAGCAGCCCTAGCGGGAGGGGGGGGACCGGGGAGCTGTTTTTT. Translated: CASSPSGRGGTGELFF.

The chain links TRBV11-2 to TRBJ2-7; D is possibly TRBD2 (6 bases). Germline CDR1 is SGHAT and CDR2 is FQNNGV. This CDR3 is built from 16 residues. Trimming removed 5 bases from V and 3 bases from J, with 20 bases in between. CDR3: CASSGGGDVIYYEQYF. In nucleotides, the CDR3 is TGTGCCAGCAGCGGAGGAGGGGACGTTATTTACTACGAGCAGTACTTC.

Only one count was recorded for this clone. The chain carries TRBV7-6 and TRBJ2-5; 7 positions agree with TRBD1. CDR3 size: 17 residues. Trimming removed 1 base from V and 1 base from J; junction bases left unmatched: 9. The germline V gene encodes CDR1 SGHVS and CDR2 FNYEAQ. DNA for the CDR3: TGTGCCAGCAGCTTAGTTTTGTGGACAGGCCCCCAAGAGACCCAGTACTTC. Translating gives CASSLVLWTGPQETQYF. The variable domain in full, with the rest retrieved from reference TRBV7-6 and TRBJ2-5, is GAGVSQSPRYKVTKRGQDVALRCDPISGHVSLYWYRQALGQGPEFLTYFNYEAQQDKSGLPNDRFSAERPEGSISTLTIQRTEQRDSAMYRCASSLVLWTGPQETQYFGPGTRLLVL.

This chain uses TRBV15 with TRBJ2-6; 9 nucleotides align to TRBD1. V shed 5 bases, J shed 2 bases, and the junction held 10 bases outside the gene matches. The germline V gene encodes CDR1 LNHNV and CDR2 YYDKDF (reference sequence). The CDR3 loop spans 18 amino acids. The CDR3 nucleotides are TGTGCCACCAGCGTGGGACAGGGTGTGAGGGCTGGGGCCAACGTCCTGACTTTC. This encodes CATSVGQGVRAGANVLTF. Full variable domain (rest looked up from reference TRBV15 and TRBJ2-6): DAMVIQNPRYQVTQFGKPVTLSCSQTLNHNVMYWYQQKSSQAPKLLFHYYDKDFNNEADTPDNFQSRRPNTSFCFLDIRSPGLGDTAMYLCATSVGQGVRAGANVLTFGAGSRLTVL.

CDR3 amino acids: CASTGGDGYTF. Written as DNA, the CDR3 is TGTGCCAGCACAGGGGGCGATGGCTACACCTTC. This chain joins TRBV25-1 and TRBJ1-2; 8 nucleotides match TRBD1. Germline CDR1 reads MGHDK; CDR2 reads SYGVNS. Trimming at V came to 7 bases and at J to 6 bases, leaving 1 base not matched to a gene. This CDR3 spans 11 amino acids.

This chain joins TRBV28 and TRBJ2-7; the D gene is possibly TRBD1 (6 bases). CDR1 is MDHEN and CDR2 is SYDVKM in the germline V gene. This CDR3 has 15 amino acids. Trimming removed 5 bases at V and 7 bases at J, with 21 bases between. CDR3 loop: CASSGGGRGVREQYF. The CDR3 bases are TGTGCCAGCAGTGGTGGCGGCAGGGGAGTACGGGAGCAGTACTTC. The full variable domain, its missing parts supplied by reference TRBV28 and TRBJ2-7, is DVKVTQSSRYLVKRTGEKVFLECVQDMDHENMFWYRQDPGLGLRLIYFSYDVKMKEKGDIPEGYSVSREKKERFSLILESASTNQTSMYLCASSGGGRGVREQYFGPGTRLTVT.

V usage is TRBV15 and J usage is TRBJ2-5, with TRBD2 matching over 9 bases. CDR1 is LNHNV, CDR2 YYDKDF, per germline (reference sequence). V trimming: 0 bases; J trimming: 5 bases; junction bases outside the gene matches: 1. The CDR3 is 14 amino acids. CDR3 sequence reads: CATSREGLAETQYF. The CDR3, as DNA: TGTGCCACCAGCAGAGAAGGACTAGCGGAGACCCAGTACTTC.

The chain joins TRBV7-8 to TRBJ1-3, with TRBD1 identical over 9 bases. The germline V gene encodes CDR1 SGHVS and CDR2 FQNEAQ. Trimming at V came to 3 bases and at J to 0 bases, leaving 3 bases not matched to a gene. The length of the CDR3 is 16 residues. CDR3 nucleotide sequence: TGTGCCAGCAGCTTCCACAGGGGGCTCTCTGGAAACACCATATATTTT. Translation gives CASSFHRGLSGNTIYF.

The chain couples TRBV2 to TRBJ2-3; D is possibly TRBD1 (6 bases). V was clipped by 3 bases and J by 0 bases, with 10 bases between them. The CDR3 totals 15 residues. Germline-derived CDR1 and CDR2 are SNHLY and FYNNEI. For the CDR3, the DNA is TGTGCCAGCAGTGATCAGGGGATTAGCACAGATACGCAGTATTTT. Amino acids: CASSDQGISTDTQYF.

The V call is TRBV5-1, the J call TRBJ2-7; the match to TRBD2 covers 9 bases. With V trimmed by 3 bases and J by 5 bases, 9 bases remained unmatched. The V gene's germline CDR1 is SGHRS and CDR2 YFSETQ. CDR3 size: 15 residues. The CDR3 sequence: CASSSKASGANEQYF. The DNA of the CDR3 is TGCGCCAGCAGCTCCAAGGCTAGCGGGGCTAACGAGCAGTACTTC.

This rearrangement joins TRBV4-1 to TRBJ2-2; 8 bases map to TRBD1. V dropped 4 bases and J dropped 5; count of bases not matched to a gene: 9. Germline CDR1 reads MGHRA; CDR2 reads YSYEKL. The CDR3 runs to 16 residues. The CDR3 sequence: CASSPGTGRGTGELFF. In DNA, the CDR3 is TGCGCCAGCAGCCCAGGGACAGGAAGGGGAACCGGGGAGCTGTTTTTT.